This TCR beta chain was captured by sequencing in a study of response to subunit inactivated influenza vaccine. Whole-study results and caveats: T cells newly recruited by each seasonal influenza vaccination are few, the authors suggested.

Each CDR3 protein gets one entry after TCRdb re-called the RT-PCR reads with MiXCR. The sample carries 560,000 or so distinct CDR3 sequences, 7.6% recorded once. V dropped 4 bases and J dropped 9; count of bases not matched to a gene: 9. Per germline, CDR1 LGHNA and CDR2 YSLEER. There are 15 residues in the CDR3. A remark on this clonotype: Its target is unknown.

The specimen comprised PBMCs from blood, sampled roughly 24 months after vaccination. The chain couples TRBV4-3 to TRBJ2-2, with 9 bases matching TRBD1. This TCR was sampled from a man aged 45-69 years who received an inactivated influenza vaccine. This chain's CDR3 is CASSLLGQGRRELFF. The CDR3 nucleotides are TGCGCCAGCAGCCTCCTCGGACAGGGGAGGCGGGAGCTGTTTTTT.